This T cell receptor (beta chain) stems from a study of cytomegalovirus exposure and HLA in healthy donors (dated by TCRdb to 2015 to 2018). Background on the whole study: In an earlier analysis of 450 to 750 of the donors, 276 Gb of sequence data and 117 million unique TCR beta sequences from about 179 million T cells were reported. Roughly 300 gigabases of sequencing data and 70 million to 100 million unique TCR sequences were included in an early release covering several hundred HLA-typed donors. Among the roughly 410 genotyped donors, approximately 82% belonged to the genetic ancestry cluster associated with self-reported Caucasian donors. The study aimed to test whether signatures of past pathogen exposure could be identified by cataloging public T cell receptors. The study profiled the T cell repertoires of fewer than 850 subjects by immunosequencing and related them to cytomegalovirus serostatus. Besides the first cohort of some 670 subjects, a separate validation cohort made up of 95 to 150 different subjects was used. The study combined high-throughput TCR immunosequencing, statistical association of individual TCRs with disease status, and machine learning to predict cytomegalovirus infection status. A later analysis re-examined previously published TCR beta repertoires from about 670 donors and added high-resolution HLA genotyping to investigate patterns of TCR occurrence. The later analysis used no new phenotypic data to find candidate immune exposures, relying instead on TCR beta sequences and their occurrence across donors. An earlier analysis of 587 of the donors used high-throughput TCR beta sequencing to judge whether each TCR beta V gene segment behaved as functional or pseudogenic. Donor age, sex, ethnicity and CMV serostatus were collected together with the repertoire data. In a later genetic analysis, genome-wide SNP genotypes for about three fifths of the 666 donors were used, and that subset was treated as a discovery cohort. All discovery cohort repertoires had been generated on a single sequencing platform. Class I and class II HLA loci were covered by the typing at four-digit resolution. Typing coverage varied by locus: roughly 629-640 donors for A, B, C, DRB1 and DQB1; approximately 560 for DQA1; approximately 610 for DPA1; around 450 for DPB1. A few DR-DQ haplotypes were handled as single units for association and clustering because linkage in the cohort was strong. Across 398 genotyped donors of the cohort, an average of about 220,000 unique TCR beta nucleotide sequences per donor were sequenced, and around 20% of those sequences were non-productive.

Receptor amplification or capture employed the immunoSEQ multiplex PCR assay. The multiplex PCR relied on a mix of 60 forward primers for TCR Vbeta segments and 13 reverse primers for TCR Jbeta segments. A multiplex PCR assay on genomic DNA amplified the CDR3 region of rearranged TCR beta genes. The amplified TCR beta libraries were sequenced on the Illumina HiSeq System as 87-base-pair reads. As for the authors' bioinformatics: In a later analysis, tens of millions of unique TCR beta chains were counted across the 500 to 850 repertoires, and approximately 9.9 million of these chains were shared by at least two donors. To remove PCR and sequencing errors, raw reads were error-corrected and collapsed into unique sequences using a nearest-neighbor algorithm that merged closely related sequences. CDR3 sequences were aligned to IMGT reference sequences to assign V, D and J gene segments. Each retained sequence needed at least a six-nucleotide match to both a V gene segment and a J gene segment. A rearrangement counted as productive if the CDR3 had no stop codons and remained in frame with V and J, and every other rearrangement counted as non-productive. Following IMGT convention, CDR3 was defined as the stretch from the second conserved V-encoded cysteine up to the conserved J-encoded phenylalanine. In an earlier analysis of more than 550 of the donors, sequences lacking an unambiguous match to a single V gene segment were excluded. An earlier analysis of a few hundred of the donors called V segments functional above 56.7% productive rearrangements and segregating when the between-donor standard deviation exceeded 5%. To diagnose cytomegalovirus status from the catalog of TCR beta chain sequences, a statistical classification framework was built. In a later analysis, TCR nucleotide sequences were compared against IMGT/GENE-DB human TR gene sequences so that V and J genes could be assigned. Using the TCRdist pipeline, a later analysis assigned CDR3 sequences along with most-parsimonious VDJ recombination scenarios. In a later analysis, each TCR beta chain was defined by its CDR3 amino acid sequence together with its V-gene family, and reads lacking a unique V-gene family were excluded. As a way to deal with suspected cross-contamination and a sequencing artifact, a later analysis dropped approximately 570 nucleotide sequences that were highly shared and had low generation probability. In a later analysis, a clonal expansion index for each public chain was calculated from normalized within-repertoire ranks of inferred template counts. In a later analysis, generation probabilities were computed using a VDJ recombination model fitted to out-of-frame rearrangements, and the results were checked against IGoR. Hypergeometric tests were used in a later analysis to score TCR-TCR, TCR-HLA and TCR-CMV co-occurrence, with a repertoire-size bias correction applied to the TCR pairs. To estimate false discovery rates, a later analysis permuted the HLA or CMV assignments 20 times. In a later analysis, co-occurring TCRs were grouped with DBSCAN, and TCRdist sequence similarity was added when clustering was performed within HLA-allele-positive subsets. Repertoires with fewer than 30,000 or more than 120,000 public chains, plus five repertoires with anomalous nucleotide sharing, were excluded from co-occurrence clustering. In TCRdb, the immuneACCESS table is reduced to in-frame sequences with V and J assigned. These tables do not hold every clone; where another copy was compared, an unresolved V gene accounts for under half, and the others remain unexplained. That table supplies the V and J calls and clone size; D and trimming were determined from the DNA. The sample profile shows 150,000 to 200,000 clones; around four fifths of them were found once. In total, the top ten clones hold 9.5% to 10% of the sample.

Points the paper makes about the study in general: A total of roughly 160 TCR beta chains were listed by the study as associated with cytomegalovirus. A further reported finding was that TCR beta sequences accurately predicted the HLA-A and HLA-B alleles for most subjects in the first cohort. In a later analysis, HLA-associated TCR beta chains were found to be more clonally expanded and to have lower generation probabilities than equally common non-associated chains. A later genetic analysis reported fewer N-insertions in productive TCRs among donors in an Asian-associated ancestry cluster than the roughly 720-donor mean. It was suggested by the authors that the approach could potentially be generalized to other disease states and immunological phenotypes. An association between a missense DCLRE1C variant and V-gene and J-gene trimming of TCR beta chains was found in a later genetic analysis and replicated in an independent cohort. When HLA alleles, especially DR and DQ, strongly co-occurred, TCR associations were difficult to assign to individual alleles. Some IMGT-functional V segments, including TRBV6-2 and TRBV6-3, could not be told apart with the 87-base-pair reads, so those segments were excluded. Because some donors lacked HLA typing at each locus, the association tests relied only on the typed subset. In an earlier analysis of approximately 590 of the donors, most TCR beta V segments were observed in productive rearrangements about 87% or about 30% of the time, broadly matching IMGT annotations. Only TCR beta chains were sequenced in this cohort, and the absence of alpha or paired-chain data limited detectable features. A later analysis found that most CMV-associated TCR beta chains appeared HLA-restricted, with HLA associations seemingly driven largely by CMV exposure. At a false discovery rate of 0.05, a later analysis linked 15,000 to 20,000 TCR beta sequences to specific HLA alleles. Cytomegalovirus status was reported to be diagnosed by the classifier with high specificity and sensitivity in both the original and validation cohorts. Immune exposure information for the cohort was limited to CMV serostatus. According to a later analysis, parvovirus B19, influenza, CMV and Epstein-Barr virus appeared linked to several top co-occurrence clusters. The presence/absence analyses assumed that sequencing depth was roughly uniform across donors, and that assumption may not be true. Linkage disequilibrium might explain the correlated functional status among segregating V segments, but an unknown experimental factor could not be ruled out. A few of the identified cytomegalovirus-associated TCR beta chains were confirmed in vitro to be specific for cytomegalovirus antigens. A cluster of highly shared sequence variants was judged likely to be a technical artifact of the sequencing pipeline. The earlier analysis of 587 of the donors excluded about 16 rarely observed V segments, including chromosome 9 orphons, because counts were too low. In a later analysis, the rate of TCR association differed among HLA loci, with DRB1 alleles having the most associated TCRs and HLA-C alleles having the fewest. While some public TCRs were present in many individuals, most TCR sequences turned up only very rarely across donors.

The cohort was made up of around 720 healthy bone marrow donors. At the time of sampling, every cohort member was nominally healthy, though immune exposures that went unrecorded were likely present. The donor tested CMV seropositive and was one of the 289 seropositive cohort members. Each donor provided a peripheral blood sample, and peripheral blood mononuclear cells were used for TCR beta sequencing. The Qiagen DNeasy Blood Extraction Kit was used to extract genomic DNA from the blood cell samples. Of note for this clone: It has no known antigen specificity. Base-call qualities are not available, and no considerably larger clone is one nucleotide away.

V is shortened by 4 bases, J by 6 bases, and the region joining them spans 6 bases. Reading from cysteine to phenylalanine, the CDR3 counts 11 amino acids. The CDR3 DNA has 33 bases and is translated from base 1. Reading the germline V gene (reference sequence) gives CDR1 MNHEY and CDR2 SMNVEV. The chain employs TRBV27 and TRBJ1-1, with a weak D call of TRBD1 (5 bases match). Sequenced: PBMCs. This TCR was sampled from a man between 18 and 35 years old in good health and CMV-seropositive. The CDR3 is CASSSGPEAFF. The DNA sequence reads TGTGCCAGCAGTTCAGGGCCTGAAGCTTTCTTT.